This T cell receptor beta chain derives from a study of CD8+ T cells in alopecia areata. Study-wide findings and caveats: Clonality was higher in lesional than normal scalp, especially in alopecia totalis/universalis.

RNA extraction was followed by reverse transcription into cDNA, which acted as the sequencing template. The repertoire was sequenced with immunoSEQ multiplex PCR; TCRdb's copy has only in-frame clones and lacks some. Here the sample spans hundreds of thousands of clones, 50% to 65% being singletons. On this clone: The antigen remains undetermined.

The CDR3 has 15 residues. Germline V gene data show CDR1 as SGHTA and CDR2 as FQGNSA. Trimming took off 5 bases at V and 3 bases at J, with 16 bases between the two ends. This TCR came from a human donor with alopecia areata. Sample: CD4+ T cells sorted from blood, taken at week 0. The chain links TRBV7-2 to TRBJ1-1; tentative D call: TRBD1 (5 bases). The CDR3 coding sequence is TGTGCCAGCAGCCAGGCGGCCGGGGGACACACTGAAGCTTTCTTT. It translates to CASSQAAGGHTEAFF.